A single sample gave rise to the 22 T cell receptor beta chains below, sequenced in a study of blood T cell repertoires in COVID-19. The repertoire was sequenced with immunoSEQ multiplex PCR; TCRdb's copy has only in-frame clones and lacks some. Among about 150,000 clones listed, roughly four fifths were seen once. Material: peripheral blood. The receptors here all came from a woman aged 60-70 years with acute or convalescent COVID-19.

The table lists this clone with a count of one. V gene TRBV18 combines with J gene TRBJ2-5; TRBD1 matches 8 bases. CDR1 is KGHSH, CDR2 LQKENI, per germline. J lost 2 bases, V lost 4 bases, and 6 bases had no gene match. CDR3 length: 15 amino acids. The chain's CDR3 is CASSLFGQGQETQYF. CDR3 DNA sequence: TGTGCCAGCTCACTTTTCGGACAGGGTCAAGAGACCCAGTACTTC.

A few counts support this clone. V and J are TRBV28 and TRBJ1-1; tentative D call: TRBD1 (6 bases). Germline CDR1 is MDHEN and CDR2 is SYDVKM. This CDR3 is 15 amino acids long. Trimming stripped 5 bases from V and 0 bases from J, with 13 bases between. The DNA of the CDR3 is TGTGCCAGCAGTCTAGCGGGGGCAATGAACACTGAAGCTTTCTTT. This sequence encodes CASSLAGAMNTEAFF.

The V call is TRBV10-2, the J call TRBJ2-1; D is perhaps TRBD1 (5 bases). The CDR3 runs to 13 residues. V lost 3 bases and J 2 bases, leaving 5 bases between the germline ends. Germline V gene data show CDR1 as WSHSY and CDR2 as SAAADI. The DNA of the CDR3 is TGCGCCAGCAGTGAACAGGCCTACAATGAGCAGTTCTTC. Amino acid sequence: CASSEQAYNEQFF.

J is TRBJ2-5 and V is TRBV5-4; 7 bases map to TRBD2. V gave up 7 bases and J gave up 1 base; unmatched junction bases: 10. Germline CDR1 reads SGHNT; CDR2 reads YYREEE (reference sequence). The CDR3 has 15 amino acids. The CDR3 is CASGGTTDFQETQYF. For the CDR3, the DNA is TGTGCCAGCGGCGGGACTACCGATTTCCAAGAGACCCAGTACTTC.

J is TRBJ1-2 and V is TRBV27; 7 bases agree with TRBD1. This CDR3 spans 14 amino acids. V was clipped by 2 bases and J by 8 bases; unmatched bases: 8. CDR1 and CDR2 from the germline V gene are MNHEY and SMNVEV (reference sequence). CDR3 nucleotide sequence: TGTGCCAGCAGTTTACGGGGACAGTCTGGGGGCTACACCTTC. Translation gives CASSLRGQSGGYTF.

The chain carries TRBV5-1 and TRBJ1-1; 11 bases line up with TRBD1. J gave up 5 bases and V 5 bases, and 8 bases lay outside the gene matches. This CDR3 is built from 15 residues. Germline V gene data show CDR1 as SGHRS and CDR2 as YFSETQ. CDR3 bases: TGCGCCAGCAGACCCCTCGGGACAGGGGGAACTGAAGCTTTCTTT. Protein product: CASRPLGTGGTEAFF.

The DNA of the CDR3 is TGTGCCACCAGTGACCCACAGGGTTTTAGTCAGCCCCAGCATTTT. Translation gives CATSDPQGFSQPQHF. The chain is built from TRBV24-1 and TRBJ1-5; D possibly corresponds to TRBD1 (6 bases). The CDR3 loop spans 15 amino acids. V lost 4 bases and J lost 6, with 15 bases in between. CDR1 is KGHDR and CDR2 is SFDVKD in the germline V gene.

This chain joins TRBV6-4 and TRBJ2-1, with 7 bases lining up with TRBD2. CDR1 MRHNA and CDR2 SNTAGT come from the germline V gene. Trimming at V came to 2 bases and at J to 7 bases, leaving 8 bases not matched to a gene. The CDR3 has 15 amino acids. This chain's CDR3 is CASSDTGTTVNEQFF. The DNA of the CDR3 is TGTGCCAGCAGTGACACCGGGACTACGGTTAATGAGCAGTTCTTC.

The chain uses TRBV19 and TRBJ1-2, with a tentative D call TRBD1 (6 bases). The CDR3 extends over 14 amino acids. From germline, CDR1 is LNHDA and CDR2 SQIVND (reference sequence). V lost 3 bases to trimming and J lost 8 bases, with 16 bases between them. This CDR3 reads CASSIPAQGLGYTF. The CDR3 nucleotides read TGTGCCAGTAGTATCCCCGCGCAGGGGCTGGGCTACACCTTC.

This clone showed up just once. The gene calls are TRBV14 and TRBJ1-1, with D possibly being TRBD1 (5 bases). This CDR3 region has 15 residues. Germline CDR1 reads SGHDN; CDR2 reads FVKESK. V was pared by 3 bases and J by 1 base, with 12 bases between. The CDR3 bases are TGTGCCAGCAGCCACCAACCCGGACAGAACACTGAAGCTTTCTTT. Translating it yields CASSHQPGQNTEAFF.

This clone was seen once. Other DNA sequences in this sample translate to the same CDR3. The V and J genes are TRBV28 and TRBJ2-1, with TRBD2 matching over 7 bases. The germline V gene encodes CDR1 MDHEN and CDR2 SYDVKM. This CDR3 comprises 15 residues. Trimming removed 4 bases from V and 6 bases from J; junction bases left unmatched: 9. The CDR3 reads CASSSTGTGGNEQFF. CDR3 in DNA: TGTGCCAGCAGTTCTACCGGGACGGGGGGCAATGAGCAGTTCTTC.

This clone was seen only once. The CDR3 coding sequence is TGTGCCAGCAGCTCGCCCGGGACAGGGTTAAACGACGAGCAGTACTTC. It encodes CASSSPGTGLNDEQYF. The V gene is TRBV7-9, the J gene TRBJ2-7, with 9 bases that match TRBD1. CDR1 and CDR2 from the germline V gene are SEHNR and FQNEAQ (reference sequence). The CDR3 contains 16 residues. With V trimmed by 4 bases and J by 5 bases, 12 bases remained unmatched.

The gene calls are TRBV5-4 and TRBJ1-4, with 7 nucleotides matching TRBD1. This CDR3 contains 14 residues. Germline V gene data show CDR1 as SGHNT and CDR2 as YYREEE (reference sequence). V lost 5 bases, J lost 5 bases, and 6 bases stayed unmatched. The CDR3 is CASSKGQRNEKLFF. In DNA, the CDR3 is TGTGCCAGCAGTAAGGGACAGAGGAATGAAAAACTGTTTTTT.

V and J are TRBV19 and TRBJ1-1, with D maybe TRBD1 (5 bases). The length of the CDR3 is 14 residues. The V gene's germline CDR1 is LNHDA and CDR2 SQIVND (reference sequence). The V gene lost 1 base and the J gene lost 4 bases, with 10 bases spanning the gap. CDR3 loop: CASSIVGGGTEAFF. The DNA of the CDR3 is TGTGCCAGTAGTATAGTCGGGGGAGGCACTGAAGCTTTCTTT.

This clone came up many times. The J gene is TRBJ1-1, the V gene TRBV19, with 11 positions matching TRBD1. The CDR3 has 16 residues. Germline CDR1 LNHDA, CDR2 SQIVND (reference sequence). Trimming took 7 bases from V and 5 from J; bases not matched to a gene: 12. The CDR3 nucleotides are TGTGCCAGTAAATCCGGGACAGGGGGTTCAATAACTGAAGCTTTCTTT. It specifies CASKSGTGGSITEAFF.

The J gene is TRBJ1-2, the V gene TRBV9; D is unclear. Trimming took off 0 bases at V and 4 bases at J, with 13 bases between the two ends. Germline CDR1 is SGDLS and CDR2 is YYNGEE. This CDR3 contains 15 residues. The CDR3 protein is CASSVASAYPYGYTF. The CDR3 DNA reads as TGTGCCAGCAGCGTAGCCAGCGCTTACCCCTATGGCTACACCTTC.

The chain is built from TRBV16 and TRBJ2-1; 12 bases are shared with TRBD2. The CDR3 contains 18 residues. CDR1 is KGHSY and CDR2 is FQNENV in the germline V gene. The ends lost 4 bases at V and 6 bases at J; junction bases unmatched: 13. This CDR3 is CASSLTRTSGAGSNEQFF. The CDR3 nucleotides read TGTGCCAGCAGCCTCACCCGGACTAGCGGGGCAGGTAGCAATGAGCAGTTCTTC.

The chain combines TRBV24-1 with TRBJ1-3; 8 bases are shared with TRBD1. Germline V gene sequence: CDR1 KGHDR, CDR2 SFDVKD. The V segment lost 7 bases and the J segment 4 bases; nucleotides outside the gene matches: 8. This CDR3 has 15 amino acids. The CDR3 DNA reads TGTGCCACCAGCGCAGGGGGCGCGAAGGGAAACACCATATATTTT. This codes for CATSAGGAKGNTIYF.

The chain uses TRBV25-1 and TRBJ2-2; a possible D gene is TRBD1 (5 bases). The CDR3 contains 13 residues. Germline CDR1 MGHDK, CDR2 SYGVNS. Trimming left V 6 bases short and J 0 bases short, with 5 bases between. This CDR3 is CASRQANTGELFF. In DNA form, the CDR3 reads TGTGCCAGCAGACAGGCGAACACCGGGGAGCTGTTTTTT.

This chain links TRBV2 with TRBJ1-3; a possible D gene is TRBD1 (5 bases). Trimming left V 1 base short and J 2 bases short, with 12 bases between. CDR1 is SNHLY, CDR2 FYNNEI, per germline. CDR3 length: 16 residues. The CDR3 here is CASSEGGQAAGNTIYF. For the CDR3, the DNA is TGTGCCAGCAGTGAAGGGGGCCAGGCGGCTGGAAACACCATATATTTT.

The chain couples TRBV6-5 to TRBJ1-1; D remains unclear. This CDR3 comprises 15 residues. V was trimmed by 8 bases and J by 1 base, leaving 17 bases between them. The germline gives CDR1 MNHEY, CDR2 SVGAGI. The CDR3: CASGQWLVTNTEAFF. DNA of the CDR3: TGTGCCAGCGGCCAATGGCTTGTTACGAACACTGAAGCTTTCTTT.

V usage is TRBV10-2 and J usage is TRBJ1-3, with D perhaps TRBD1 (5 bases). Deletions cut 7 bases from V and 1 base from J, with 11 bases between. This CDR3 has 14 amino acids. Germline V lookup: CDR1 WSHSY, CDR2 SAAADI. CDR3 in DNA: TGCGCCAGCAAGGCCGGGACTTCTGGAAACACCATATATTTT. It specifies CASKAGTSGNTIYF.